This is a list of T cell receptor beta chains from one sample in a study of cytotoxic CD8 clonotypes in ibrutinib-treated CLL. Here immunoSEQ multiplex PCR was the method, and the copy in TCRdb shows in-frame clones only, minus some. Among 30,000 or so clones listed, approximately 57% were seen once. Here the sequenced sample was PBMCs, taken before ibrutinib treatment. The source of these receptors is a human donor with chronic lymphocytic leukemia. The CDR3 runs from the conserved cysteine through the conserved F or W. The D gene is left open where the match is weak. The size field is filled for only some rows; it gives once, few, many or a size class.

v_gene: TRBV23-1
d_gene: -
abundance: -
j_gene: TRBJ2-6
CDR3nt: TGCGCCAGCAGTCCCAACCCGCCATCGAGCTCTGGGGCCAACGTCCTGACTTTC
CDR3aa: CASSPNPPSSSGANVLTF

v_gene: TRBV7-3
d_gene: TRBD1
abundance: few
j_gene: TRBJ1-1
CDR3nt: TGTGCCAGCAGCCCCAGACAGGGGGTCACTGAAGCTTTCTTT
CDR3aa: CASSPRQGVTEAFF

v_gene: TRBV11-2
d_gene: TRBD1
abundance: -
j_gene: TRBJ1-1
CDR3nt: TGTGCCAGCAGCCCCATCCGGGACAGAAGAAACACTGAAGCTTTCTTT
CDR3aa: CASSPIRDRRNTEAFF

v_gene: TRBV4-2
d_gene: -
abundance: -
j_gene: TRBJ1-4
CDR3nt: TGTGCCAGCAGCCAAGTTACGGAAAATGAAAAACTGTTTTTT
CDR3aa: CASSQVTENEKLFF

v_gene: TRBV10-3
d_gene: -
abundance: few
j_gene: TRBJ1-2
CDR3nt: TGTGCCATCAGTGAGCCCAGCGACACTAACTATGGCTACACCTTC
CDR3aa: CAISEPSDTNYGYTF

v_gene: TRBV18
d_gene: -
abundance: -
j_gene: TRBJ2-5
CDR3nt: TGTGCCAGCTCACTCCAAGAGACCCAGTACTTC
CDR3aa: CASSLQETQYF

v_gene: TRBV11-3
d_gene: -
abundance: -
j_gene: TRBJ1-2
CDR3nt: TGTGCCAGCAGCTCTCCCACGCCCGGCGGAGGCTACACCTTC
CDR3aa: CASSSPTPGGGYTF

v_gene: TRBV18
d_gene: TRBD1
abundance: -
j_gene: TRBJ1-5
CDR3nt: TGTGCCAGCTCACTCGGACAGGGGAGTAATCAGCCCCAGCATTTT
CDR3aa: CASSLGQGSNQPQHF

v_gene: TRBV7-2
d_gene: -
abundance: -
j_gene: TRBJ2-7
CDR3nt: TGTGCCAGCAGCTTAGCGGGGACCTACGAGCAGTACTTC
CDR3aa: CASSLAGTYEQYF

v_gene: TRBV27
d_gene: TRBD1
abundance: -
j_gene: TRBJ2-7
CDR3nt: TGTGCCAGCAGTAGTTGGGACAGTACCTACGAGCAGTACTTC
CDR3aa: CASSSWDSTYEQYF

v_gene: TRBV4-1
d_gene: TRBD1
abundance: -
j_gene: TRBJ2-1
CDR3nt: TGCGCCAGTGACTGGGGGACAGGGCGCAATGAGCAGTTCTTC
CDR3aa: CASDWGTGRNEQFF

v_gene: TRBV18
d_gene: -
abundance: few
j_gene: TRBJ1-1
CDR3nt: TGTGCCAGCTCACAGGCCGCGAACACTGAAGCTTTCTTT
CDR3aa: CASSQAANTEAFF

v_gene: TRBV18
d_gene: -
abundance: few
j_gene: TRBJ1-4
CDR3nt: TGTGCCAGCTCACCACCGTCGGGGAATTCTAATGAAAAACTGTTTTTT
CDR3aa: CASSPPSGNSNEKLFF

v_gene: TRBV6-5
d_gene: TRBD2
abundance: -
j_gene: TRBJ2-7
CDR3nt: TGTGCCAGCAGTTACCTGGGACTAGCGGGCAACGAGCAGTACTTC
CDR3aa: CASSYLGLAGNEQYF

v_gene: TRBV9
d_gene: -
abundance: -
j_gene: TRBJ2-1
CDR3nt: TGTGCCAGCAGCGTGTTACTAGCAGGGGAGCAGTTCTTC
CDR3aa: CASSVLLAGEQFF

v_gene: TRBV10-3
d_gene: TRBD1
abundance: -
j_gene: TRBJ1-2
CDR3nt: TGTGCCATCCGACAGGGGGCAGGGGACTATGGCTACACCTTC
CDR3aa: CAIRQGAGDYGYTF

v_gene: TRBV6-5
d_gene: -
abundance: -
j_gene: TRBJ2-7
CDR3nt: TGTGCCAGCAGTTACCTTACGGGGTTAAGCGAGCAGTACTTC
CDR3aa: CASSYLTGLSEQYF

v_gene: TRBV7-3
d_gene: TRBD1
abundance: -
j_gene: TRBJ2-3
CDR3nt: TGTGCCAGCAGCTTAGGGACAGGGAGCACAGATACGCAGTATTTT
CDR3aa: CASSLGTGSTDTQYF

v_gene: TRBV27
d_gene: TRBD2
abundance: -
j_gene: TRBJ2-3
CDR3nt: TGTGCCAGCAGCCGCGGGACTAGGGTGGATACGCAGTATTTT
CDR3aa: CASSRGTRVDTQYF

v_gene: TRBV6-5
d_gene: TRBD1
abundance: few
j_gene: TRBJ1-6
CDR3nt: TGTGCCAGCGGATCAGGGGGCCGTTACTATTCACCCCTCCACTTT
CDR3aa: CASGSGGRYYSPLHF

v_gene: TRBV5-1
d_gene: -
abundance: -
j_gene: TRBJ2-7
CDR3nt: TGCGCCAGCAGCTTGGGGGTCGGGAACGAGCAGTACTTC
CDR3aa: CASSLGVGNEQYF

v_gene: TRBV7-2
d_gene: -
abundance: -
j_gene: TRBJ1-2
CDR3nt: TGTGCCAGCAGCTTAGCAGGGTATGGCTACACCTTC
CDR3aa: CASSLAGYGYTF

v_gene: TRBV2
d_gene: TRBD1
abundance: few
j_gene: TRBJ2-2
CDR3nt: TGTGCCAGCAGGTTCGACCGGACAGGAAGGGACGGGGAGCTGTTTTTT
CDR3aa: CASRFDRTGRDGELFF

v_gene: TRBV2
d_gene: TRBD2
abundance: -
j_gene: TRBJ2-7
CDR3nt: TGTGCCAGCCGCCTCGTCCCGGCTAGCGGCTACGAGCAGTACTTC
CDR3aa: CASRLVPASGYEQYF

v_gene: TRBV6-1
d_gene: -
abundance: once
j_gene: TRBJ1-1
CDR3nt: TGTGCCAGCAGTGAAACAGTGAACACTGAAGCTTTCTTT
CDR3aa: CASSETVNTEAFF

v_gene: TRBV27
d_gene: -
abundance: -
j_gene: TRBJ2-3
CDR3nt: TGTGCCAGCAGACCGGACCACACAGATACGCAGTATTTT
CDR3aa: CASRPDHTDTQYF

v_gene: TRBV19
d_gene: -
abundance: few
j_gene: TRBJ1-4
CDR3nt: TGTGCCAGTAGTCCTTGGGAAGCTAATGAAAAACTGTTTTTT
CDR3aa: CASSPWEANEKLFF

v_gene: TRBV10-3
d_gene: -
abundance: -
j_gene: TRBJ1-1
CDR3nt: TGTGCCATCAGTGCCAACAGAAACTCGAACACTGAAGCTTTCTTT
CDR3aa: CAISANRNSNTEAFF

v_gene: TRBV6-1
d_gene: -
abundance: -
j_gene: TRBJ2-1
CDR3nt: TGTGCCAGCAGTGTAAAGGGGGTGCTAAACTTTCACAATGAGCAGTTCTTC
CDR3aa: CASSVKGVLNFHNEQFF

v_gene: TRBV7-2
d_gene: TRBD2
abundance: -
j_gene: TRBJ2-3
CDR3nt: TGTGCCAGCAGCTCCGACAGCTCCCGGGGGGCGCAGTATTTT
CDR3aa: CASSSDSSRGAQYF

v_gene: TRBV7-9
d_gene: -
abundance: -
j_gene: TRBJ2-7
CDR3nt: TGTGCCAGCAGTCCGGGGGCCTCCTACGAGCAGTACTTC
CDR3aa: CASSPGASYEQYF

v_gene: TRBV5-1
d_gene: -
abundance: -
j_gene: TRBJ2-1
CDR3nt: TGCGCCAGCAGCTTGACAGGAACCTACAATGAGCAGTTCTTC
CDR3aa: CASSLTGTYNEQFF

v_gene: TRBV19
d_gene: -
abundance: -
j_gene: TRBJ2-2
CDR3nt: TGTGCCAGTAGTATCCGTGGACTATACACCGGGGAGCTGTTTTTT
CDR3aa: CASSIRGLYTGELFF

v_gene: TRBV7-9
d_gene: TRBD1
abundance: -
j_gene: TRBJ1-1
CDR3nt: TGTGCCAGCAGCTTAAATGGTCGAAAGGGACAGAGGAACACTGAAGCTTTCTTT
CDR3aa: CASSLNGRKGQRNTEAFF

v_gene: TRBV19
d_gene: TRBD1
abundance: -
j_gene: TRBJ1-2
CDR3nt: TGTGCCAGTAGTATACGACAGGGCGGCTATGGCTACACCTTC
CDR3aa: CASSIRQGGYGYTF

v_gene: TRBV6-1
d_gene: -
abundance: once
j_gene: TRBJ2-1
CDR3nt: TGTGCCAGCAGGCCGGTTCGGGGGTCCTACAATGAGCAGTTCTTC
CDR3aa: CASRPVRGSYNEQFF

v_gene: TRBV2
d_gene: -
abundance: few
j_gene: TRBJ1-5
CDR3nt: TGTGCCAGCAGGGACATTGGTATTCAGCCCCAGCATTTT
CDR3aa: CASRDIGIQPQHF

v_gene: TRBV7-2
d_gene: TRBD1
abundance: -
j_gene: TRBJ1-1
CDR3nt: TGTGCCAGCAGCCCTCTGGGGACAGCGAACACTGAAGCTTTCTTT
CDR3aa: CASSPLGTANTEAFF

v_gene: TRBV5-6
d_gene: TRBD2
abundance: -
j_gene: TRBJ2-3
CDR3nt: TGTGCCAGCACCACAAGCGGGGGAACCGCAGATACGCAGTATTTT
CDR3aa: CASTTSGGTADTQYF

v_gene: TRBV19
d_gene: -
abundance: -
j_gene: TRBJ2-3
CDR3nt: TGTGCCAGTAGCCATAGTTTTGGGGGAGATACGCAGTATTTT
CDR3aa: CASSHSFGGDTQYF

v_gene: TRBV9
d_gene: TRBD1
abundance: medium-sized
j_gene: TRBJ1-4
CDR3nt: TGTGCCAGCAGCGTAGGGTTGGGACAGGGGGGAGAAAAACTGTTTTTT
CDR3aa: CASSVGLGQGGEKLFF

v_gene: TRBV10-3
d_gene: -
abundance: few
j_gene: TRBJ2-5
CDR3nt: TGTGCCATCAGTGAGACAGTAGAAGAGACCCAGTACTTC
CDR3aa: CAISETVEETQYF